This T cell receptor beta chain was sequenced in a study of long-term antiretroviral therapy in people with HIV. Whole-study findings and limits: Diversity measured after ART increased yet remained under transplant donor controls. ART adherence was not documented, and neither viral resistance nor therapy changes had any data. Across all time points, the repertoire was dominated by clones that expanded before ART.

With survey level as its setting, the immunoSEQ assay was v3.0. Assay used: immunoSEQ multiplex PCR; TCRdb lists only in-frame clones, some missing. Of under 20,000 clones listed, 75% to 95% were seen once; the top ten hold approximately 9.5%. Germline-derived CDR1 and CDR2 are SQVTM and ANQGSEA. Trimming left V 6 bases short and J 2 bases short, with 14 bases between. This CDR3 spans 13 amino acids. In regard to this clone: What it binds is not known.

From each donor, at least one pre-ART PBMC sample and at least two post-ART PBMC samples were obtained. Specimen: unsorted PBMCs, collected 3 years after starting antiretroviral therapy. The receptor comes from a man in his fifties with HIV. The chain has TRBV29-1 and TRBJ2-7; D gene uncertain. CDR3 amino acids: CSVFLHSTYEQYF. In DNA form, the CDR3 reads TGCAGCGTCTTCCTCCATTCCACCTACGAGCAGTACTTC.